What follows are 30 T cell receptor beta chains derived from one specimen sequenced in a study of blood T cell repertoires in COVID-19. The repertoire was sequenced with immunoSEQ multiplex PCR; TCRdb's copy has only in-frame clones and lacks some. The table lists 95,000 or so clones, roughly four fifths of them singletons. The specimen was peripheral blood. The origin of the receptors is a human donor in a cohort sampled during active COVID-19.

This sequence joins TRBV5-5 and TRBJ2-7, with TRBD1 matching 8 bases. This CDR3 contains 14 residues. V shed 2 bases, J shed 5 bases, and the junction held 6 bases outside the gene matches. From germline, CDR1 is SGHKS and CDR2 YYEKEE (reference sequence). The CDR3 bases are TGTGCCAGCAGCTTACGGACAGGGCTTCACGAGCAGTACTTC. Translating gives CASSLRTGLHEQYF.

As for this clone: A read error may account for a junction end that differs from germline. The V call is TRBV10-1, the J call TRBJ2-7; 7 positions match TRBD2. CDR3 length: 16 amino acids. Germline V gene sequence: CDR1 WNHNN, CDR2 SYGVQD (reference sequence). CDR3 nucleotides: TGCGCCACCAGTCGGTCCCCTAGCGGCCCCTCCTACGAGCAGTACTTC. It specifies CATSRSPSGPSYEQYF.

The chain uses TRBV6-5 and TRBJ2-7; TRBD2 is a possible D gene (5 bases). Trimming took 6 bases from V and 3 from J, leaving 15 bases between them. Germline V gene lookup returns CDR1 MNHEY and CDR2 SVGAGI. The CDR3 extends over 14 amino acids. CDR3 sequence: CASSPSGGSYEQYF. In DNA form, the CDR3 reads TGTGCCAGCAGCCCCAGCGGTGGCAGCTACGAGCAGTACTTC.

This clone was seen a few times. V is TRBV7-8 and J is TRBJ1-3; 9 bases match TRBD1. The CDR3 runs 17 residues. Per the germline V gene, CDR1 is SGHVS and CDR2 is FQNEAQ. The ends lost 0 bases at V and 6 bases at J; junction bases unmatched: 9. DNA for the CDR3: TGTGCCAGCAGCTTAGCCCCGCCGGGACAGGGCCTAAACACCATATATTTT. Amino acids: CASSLAPPGQGLNTIYF.

V is TRBV7-8 and J is TRBJ2-1, with 7 bases matching TRBD1. CDR1 is SGHVS, CDR2 FQNEAQ, per germline. The CDR3 has 16 amino acids. J gave up 5 bases and V 5 bases, and 12 bases lay outside the gene matches. CDR3 sequence: CASSKERDRINNEQFF. The CDR3 region has the DNA TGTGCCAGCAGCAAAGAACGGGACAGAATCAACAATGAGCAGTTCTTC. Full variable domain (rest looked up from reference TRBV7-8 and TRBJ2-1): GAGVSQSPRYKVAKRGQDVALRCDPISGHVSLFWYQQALGQGPEFLTYFQNEAQLDKSGLPSDRFFAERPEGSVSTLKIQRTQQEDSAVYLCASSKERDRINNEQFFGPGTRLTVL.

This clone was recorded a few times. The CDR3 sequence: CASSPDREEQYF. Written as DNA, the CDR3 is TGCGCCAGCAGCCCAGACAGGGAGGAGCAGTACTTC. This rearrangement joins TRBV5-1 to TRBJ2-7; 7 positions match TRBD1. CDR3 length: 12 amino acids. The germline V gene has CDR1 SGHRS and CDR2 YFSETQ. V dropped 4 bases and J dropped 7; count of bases not matched to a gene: 5.

This chain links TRBV25-1 with TRBJ2-1; weak D call: TRBD2 (5 bases). Germline CDR1 reads MGHDK; CDR2 reads SYGVNS. This CDR3 spans 16 amino acids. V lost 5 bases and J lost 0, with 14 bases in between. CDR3 DNA sequence: TGTGCCAGCAGTACCAGCGGTTCTGGCTCCTACAATGAGCAGTTCTTC. Its translation: CASSTSGSGSYNEQFF.

The chain has TRBV9 and TRBJ1-2, with D perhaps matching TRBD1 (5 bases). The V gene's germline CDR1 is SGDLS and CDR2 YYNGEE. V lost 0 bases and J 5 bases, leaving 11 bases between the germline ends. This CDR3 region has 14 residues. CDR3 residues: CASSVDVRDYGYTF. In DNA, the CDR3 is TGTGCCAGCAGCGTAGACGTCAGGGATTATGGCTACACCTTC.

This sequence joins TRBV11-2 and TRBJ2-4; the match to TRBD1 covers 8 bases. The CDR3 has 15 amino acids. The trim removed 5 bases at V and 1 base at J, leaving 4 bases unmatched. In germline, CDR1 is SGHAT, CDR2 FQNNGV. CDR3 sequence reads: CASSPTGAAKNIQYF. The CDR3 bases are TGTGCCAGCAGCCCGACAGGGGCGGCCAAAAACATTCAGTACTTC.

The V and J genes are TRBV5-1 and TRBJ2-7; 10 nucleotides match TRBD1. CDR1 and CDR2 (germline): SGHRS, YFSETQ. V trimming: 0 bases; J trimming: 4 bases; junction bases outside the gene matches: 7. CDR3 length equals 16 residues. The CDR3 protein is CASSLARTGGAYEQYF. DNA for the CDR3: TGCGCCAGCAGCTTGGCACGGACAGGGGGGGCTTACGAGCAGTACTTC. Full variable domain (rest looked up from reference TRBV5-1 and TRBJ2-7): KAGVTQTPRYLIKTRGQQVTLSCSPISGHRSVSWYQQTPGQGLQFLFEYFSETQRNKGNFPGRFSGRQFSNSRSEMNVSTLELGDSALYLCASSLARTGGAYEQYFGPGTRLTVT.

V and J are TRBV5-1 and TRBJ1-3, with D hard to call. This CDR3 contains 14 residues. The V gene's germline CDR1 is SGHRS and CDR2 YFSETQ. With 2 bases removed from V and 8 bases from J, the gap between germline ends came to 14 bases. The CDR3 sequence is CASSFGQAPDTIYF. CDR3 nucleotide sequence: TGCGCCAGCAGCTTTGGGCAGGCTCCAGACACCATATATTTT.

The chain links TRBV5-6 to TRBJ1-3, with a possible D match to TRBD1 (6 bases). CDR3 size: 16 residues. The V end lost 0 bases, the J end lost 0 bases, and 10 bases lay between the germline ends. The germline CDR1 and CDR2 sequences are SGHDT and YYEEEE. The CDR3 is CASSLAGTHSGNTIYF. CDR3 nucleotide sequence: TGTGCCAGCAGCTTGGCCGGGACACACTCTGGAAACACCATATATTTT.

The rearrangement links TRBV5-3 to TRBJ1-1; 10 positions match TRBD1. TRBV5-3 is identified as an open reading frame with a role that is uncertain. The CDR3 length is 19 residues. Germline trimming cut 0 bases from V and 3 bases from J; bases unmatched to any gene: 14. In nucleotides, the CDR3 is TGTGCCAGAAGCTTGGGTCCGGGGACAGGGGATGTGAAGCACACTGAAGCTTTCTTT. Its translation: CARSLGPGTGDVKHTEAFF.

This clone showed up just once. The genes are TRBV6-6 and TRBJ1-5; TRBD1 aligns across 8 bases. Looked up from germline, CDR1 is MNHNY and CDR2 is SVGAGI (reference sequence). Trimming took 4 bases from V and 1 from J; bases not matched to a gene: 6. The CDR3 covers 16 residues. The CDR3 sequence is CASSSTGGRSNQPQHF. CDR3 sequence (DNA): TGTGCCAGCAGTTCCACAGGGGGTCGGAGCAATCAGCCCCAGCATTTT.

This clone has a handful of counts. The chain employs TRBV5-1 and TRBJ1-2; TRBD1 matches 10 bases. CDR1 is SGHRS, CDR2 YFSETQ, per germline. This CDR3 is built from 16 residues. V lost 4 bases, J lost 6 bases, and 12 bases stayed unmatched. CDR3 sequence: CASSRTGGDLLNGYTF. For the CDR3, the DNA is TGCGCCAGCAGCCGGACAGGGGGGGATCTGCTCAATGGCTACACCTTC. The complete variable domain, with remaining parts taken from reference TRBV5-1 and TRBJ1-2, reads KAGVTQTPRYLIKTRGQQVTLSCSPISGHRSVSWYQQTPGQGLQFLFEYFSETQRNKGNFPGRFSGRQFSNSRSEMNVSTLELGDSALYLCASSRTGGDLLNGYTFGSGTRLTVV.

There are a few counts of this clone. The rearrangement links TRBV27 to TRBJ1-6, with D tentatively TRBD1 (5 bases). V dropped 3 bases and J dropped 13 bases, with 13 bases sitting between them. Germline V gives CDR1 MNHEY, CDR2 SMNVEV (reference sequence). The CDR3 extends over 13 amino acids. The CDR3 DNA follows: TGTGCCAGCAGTTTTCCTGGGGCTACTCCCCTCCACTTT. It codes for CASSFPGATPLHF.

This clone appeared once. The genes are TRBV4-1 and TRBJ1-2; 9 positions match TRBD1. CDR3 length equals 15 residues. Germline values: CDR1 MGHRA, CDR2 YSYEKL. The trim removed 4 bases at V and 2 bases at J, leaving 5 bases unmatched. The CDR3 coding sequence is TGCGCCAGCAGCCGGGGACAGGGCACCAACTATGGCTACACCTTC. Translated, it gives CASSRGQGTNYGYTF.

This clone was observed a handful of times. The chain uses TRBV6-5 and TRBJ1-1; 8 bases agree with TRBD1. The CDR3 sequence is 13 residues long. From germline, CDR1 is MNHEY and CDR2 SVGAGI. J lost 8 bases, V lost 8 bases, and 10 bases had no gene match. The CDR3 is CASANRQGAEAFF. CDR3 coding DNA: TGTGCCAGCGCTAATCGGCAGGGGGCGGAAGCTTTCTTT.

This chain connects TRBV7-9 to TRBJ1-2; the match to TRBD1 covers 8 bases. The germline gives CDR1 SEHNR, CDR2 FQNEAQ (reference sequence). This CDR3 comprises 15 residues. The ends lost 4 bases at V and 3 bases at J; junction bases unmatched: 7. The CDR3: CASSSITGGDYGYTF. CDR3 sequence (DNA): TGTGCCAGCAGCTCGATAACAGGGGGGGACTATGGCTACACCTTC.

The chain recombines TRBV4-3 with TRBJ1-5, with D tentatively TRBD1 (5 bases). CDR1 is LGHNA, CDR2 YSLEER, per germline. The V gene lost 1 base and the J gene lost 2 bases, with 9 bases spanning the gap. The CDR3 has 15 residues. The CDR3 bases are TGCGCCAGCAGCCAAGTGCGGGGGGGCAATCAGCCCCAGCATTTT. Translation: CASSQVRGGNQPQHF.

The table lists this clone with a count of one. The chain links TRBV28 to TRBJ1-2; TRBD1 matches 7 bases. The ends lost 8 bases at V and 5 bases at J; junction bases unmatched: 5. CDR1 and CDR2 (germline): MDHEN, SYDVKM. The CDR3 length is 12 residues. CDR3 protein: CASALTGYGYTF. CDR3 nucleotides: TGTGCCAGCGCCCTGACAGGGTATGGCTACACCTTC.

This sequence joins TRBV2 and TRBJ2-5; possibly TRBD2 for D (5 bases). V was trimmed by 7 bases and J by 5 bases, leaving 17 bases between them. Germline V CDR1 and CDR2: SNHLY, FYNNEI. The CDR3 sequence is 14 residues long. The CDR3 loop reads CASKAVRMEETQYF. As DNA, the CDR3 is TGTGCCAGCAAAGCGGTCCGTATGGAGGAGACCCAGTACTTC.

The sample holds one count of this clone. The gene calls are TRBV5-4 and TRBJ2-1, with 10 bases identical to TRBD2. The V and J ends lost 9 bases and 8 bases, in that order; junction bases with no gene match: 8. CDR3 length: 13 residues. CDR1 and CDR2 from the germline V gene are SGHNT and YYREEE (reference sequence). CDR3 protein: CATQRGGVDEQFF. Written as DNA, the CDR3 is TGTGCCACCCAGCGGGGGGGCGTCGATGAGCAGTTCTTC.

This clone was picked up one time. The rearrangement links TRBV5-1 to TRBJ2-5; D is possibly TRBD1 (6 bases). The germline V gene encodes CDR1 SGHRS and CDR2 YFSETQ. The CDR3 runs 14 residues. Trimming cost V 6 bases and J 4 bases, with 16 bases left between them. CDR3: CASTPTGSSETQYF. The CDR3 DNA reads TGCGCCAGCACTCCTACAGGGAGCTCAGAGACCCAGTACTTC.

This clone was found once. J is TRBJ2-1 and V is TRBV10-3; TRBD2 aligns across 7 bases. CDR3 length: 15 residues. V lost 0 bases, J lost 7 bases, and 6 bases stayed unmatched. Germline V gene data show CDR1 as ENHRY and CDR2 as SYGVKD. CDR3 bases: TGTGCCATCAGTGAGTCGTGGGAGGGAGTGAATGAGCAGTTCTTC. Amino acids: CAISESWEGVNEQFF.

The rearrangement joins TRBV12-2 to TRBJ2-7; whether TRBD2, the table's D call, matches the DNA was not checked. TRBV12-2 is a documented pseudogene. The CDR3 has 13 residues. The CDR3 coding sequence is TGTGCAAGTCGCTGCCGGGACTCATACGAGCAGTACTTC. It specifies CASRCRDSYEQYF.

The chain employs TRBV9 and TRBJ2-5; the D gene is possibly TRBD2 (6 bases). The CDR3 length is 14 residues. Trimming removed 1 base from V and 6 bases from J, with 13 bases in between. Looked up from germline, CDR1 is SGDLS and CDR2 is YYNGEE. CDR3 coding DNA: TGTGCCAGCAGCGTACCGGGACTTCCGAAGACCCAGTACTTC. Translating gives CASSVPGLPKTQYF.

This chain's CDR3 is CASSLIAMSSYNEQFF. CDR3 DNA: TGTGCCAGCAGCTTAATAGCTATGAGCTCCTACAATGAGCAGTTCTTC. V gene TRBV7-2 combines with J gene TRBJ2-1; D gene ambiguous. V dropped 2 bases and J dropped 0 bases, with 11 bases sitting between them. CDR1 SGHTA and CDR2 FQGNSA come from the germline V gene. CDR3 length: 16 residues.

The V call is TRBV5-1, the J call TRBJ1-1; D may be TRBD1 (5 bases). The germline V gene encodes CDR1 SGHRS and CDR2 YFSETQ. This CDR3 is 16 amino acids long. Trimming removed 4 bases from V and 0 bases from J, with 16 bases in between. As DNA, the CDR3 is TGCGCCAGCAGCCCCCGAAAGACAGTTATGAACACTGAAGCTTTCTTT. Protein: CASSPRKTVMNTEAFF.

The rearrangement joins TRBV19 to TRBJ1-2; tentative D call: TRBD1 (6 bases). The germline V gene has CDR1 LNHDA and CDR2 SQIVND (reference sequence). Trimming cost V 5 bases and J 7 bases, with 20 bases left between them. This CDR3 is 15 amino acids long. In DNA form, the CDR3 reads TGTGCCAGTAGTGGGGGAACAGGGCCGCTCTCTGGCTACACCTTC. Its translation: CASSGGTGPLSGYTF.